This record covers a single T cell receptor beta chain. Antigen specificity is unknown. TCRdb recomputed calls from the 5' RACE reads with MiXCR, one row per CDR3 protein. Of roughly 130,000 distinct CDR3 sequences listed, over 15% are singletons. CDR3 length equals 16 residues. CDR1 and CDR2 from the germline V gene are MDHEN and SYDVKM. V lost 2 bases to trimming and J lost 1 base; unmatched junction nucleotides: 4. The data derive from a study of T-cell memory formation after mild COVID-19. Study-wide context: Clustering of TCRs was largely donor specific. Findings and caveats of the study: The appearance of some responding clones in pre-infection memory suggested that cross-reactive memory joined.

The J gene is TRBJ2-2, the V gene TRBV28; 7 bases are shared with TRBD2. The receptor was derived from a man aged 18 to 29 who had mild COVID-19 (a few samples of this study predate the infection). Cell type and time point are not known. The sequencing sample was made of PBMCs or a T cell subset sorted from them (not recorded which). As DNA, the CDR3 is TGTGCCAGCAGTTTAGGTGGCGGGGGGAACACCGGGGAGCTGTTTTTT. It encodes CASSLGGGGNTGELFF.